This T cell receptor (beta chain) was sequenced during a study of glioma-infiltrating T cells after dendritic cell vaccination. Study details: Between the early 2000s and the early 2010s, patients got autologous tumor lysate-pulsed dendritic cell vaccines.

In the case of this clone: Antigen: not known.

Time point denoted: after dendritic cell vaccination, including at tumor progression/relapse. Study results and caveats: Estimated pretreatment TIL content predicted outcome after dendritic cell vaccination. Complete blood and tumor specimen sets were limited to few patients.

Input was 2 to 2.5 ug genomic DNA, or all available if less. The data were produced by immunoSEQ multiplex PCR, yet TCRdb's version contains in-frame clones alone and is incomplete. The profile shows 70,000 to 90,000 clones, 75% to 90% of them singletons. CDR1 and CDR2 (germline): SGHAT, FQNNGV. CDR3 size: 16 residues. V gave up 7 bases and J gave up 1 base; unmatched junction bases: 12. The sequences come from blood, collected after dendritic cell vaccination. The rearrangement links TRBV11-2 to TRBJ1-1, with TRBD1 matching 7 bases. The TCR comes from a human donor with glioblastoma. The CDR3 DNA reads TGTGCCAGCAAATTTCTTAGGGGGCGGACGAACACTGAAGCTTTCTTT. Amino acids: CASKFLRGRTNTEAFF.